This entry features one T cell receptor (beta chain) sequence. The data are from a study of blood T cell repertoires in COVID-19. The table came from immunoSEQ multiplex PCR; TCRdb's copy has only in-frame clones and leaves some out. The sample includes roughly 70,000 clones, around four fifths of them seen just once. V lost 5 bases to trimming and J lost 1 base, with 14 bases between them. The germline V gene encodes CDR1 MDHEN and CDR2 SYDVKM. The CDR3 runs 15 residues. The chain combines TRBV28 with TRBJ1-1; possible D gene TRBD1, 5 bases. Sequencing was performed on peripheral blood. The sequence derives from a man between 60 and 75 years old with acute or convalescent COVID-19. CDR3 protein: CASSPHRNENTEAFF. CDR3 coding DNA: TGTGCCAGCAGTCCTCACAGGAACGAGAACACTGAAGCTTTCTTT.